This T cell receptor (beta chain) was sequenced in a study of blood T cell repertoires in COVID-19. The wider study: The United States, Italy and Spain supplied acute and convalescent COVID-19 samples.

Measured with immunoSEQ multiplex PCR; TCRdb has only the in-frame clones, and not every one. The sample has tens of thousands of clones, approximately 83% seen once; the top ten hold about 28%. This CDR3 has 13 amino acids. V gave up 10 bases and J gave up 6 bases; unmatched junction bases: 11. The V gene is TRBV12-3 or TRBV12-4, the J gene TRBJ2-7, with TRBD2 identical over 8 bases. This sequence originates from a man aged 70 or older with acute or convalescent COVID-19. What was sequenced was peripheral blood. The CDR3 spells CATARSGMPEQYF. CDR3 nucleotides: TGTGCCACCGCTCGTAGCGGGATGCCCGAGCAGTACTTC.